Below are 2 T cell receptor beta chains sequenced from a single sample in a study of metastatic and nonmetastatic thyroid tumors. Thyroid surgery took place with no prior treatment in any patient. With MiXCR, TCRdb reprocessed the PCR reads. The top ten clones hold 8.5% to 10% of a sample with roughly 40,000 clones, roughly 12% of them seen once. The sample consisted of blood. The source is a male donor with papillary thyroid cancer or a benign thyroid nodule (not recorded which). Some clones in this sample may be carry-over from other donors' samples.

The gene calls are TRBV29-1 and TRBJ1-1; D uncertain. Germline CDR1 reads SQVTM; CDR2 reads ANQGSEA. The length of the CDR3 is 12 residues. Trimming took 7 bases from V and 4 from J, leaving 13 bases between them. The CDR3 DNA reads TGCAGCGCCCGCGACGGCGGCACTGAAGCTTTCTTT. It encodes CSARDGGTEAFF.

This clone was detected only a few times. The J gene is TRBJ2-2, the V gene TRBV7-3; TRBD1 aligns across 10 bases. V trimming: 4 bases; J trimming: 4 bases; junction bases outside the gene matches: 9. Germline V lookup: CDR1 SGHTA, CDR2 FQGTGA. The CDR3 spans 17 residues. The CDR3 sequence: CASSSTAGTGVTGELFF. CDR3 DNA sequence: TGTGCCAGCAGCTCGACCGCCGGGACAGGGGTCACCGGGGAGCTGTTTTTT.